The 5 T cell receptor beta chains below come from one sample, sequenced in a study of post-analysis software for immune sequencing data. Study-level points and caveats: Compared with controls, patients had more of 4 or 5 TRBV segments, including TRBV5-6, TRBV5-1 and TRBV20-1.

These receptors lack a known antigen. Researchers reported that TCR beta cDNA libraries carried unique molecular identifiers. TCRdb reprocessed the PCR reads with MiXCR, giving one entry per CDR3 protein. The sample shows about 150,000 distinct CDR3 sequences, roughly 31% of them seen only once. The specimen was blood. These receptors all come from a girl aged 10 to 17 with multiple sclerosis.

As regards this clonotype: Being one base from a much bigger clone, this may be a read error. The chain carries TRBV20-1 and TRBJ2-3; 10 bases map to TRBD2. This CDR3 has 14 residues. The V gene's germline CDR1 is DFQATT and CDR2 SNEGSKA (reference sequence). V shed 0 bases and J 6 bases; nucleotides not matched to a gene: 3. The DNA of the CDR3 is TGCAGTGCTAGAGATCTAGCGGGAGCCGATACGCAGTATTTT. This codes for CSARDLAGADTQYF.

The CDR3 nucleotides are TGTGCCAGCAGTTTCGCAGGACCCTACAATGAGCAGTTCTTC. Its translation: CASSFAGPYNEQFF. This sequence joins TRBV28 and TRBJ2-1, with D uncertain. Germline CDR1 is MDHEN and CDR2 is SYDVKM. Trimming shortened V by 3 bases and J by 2 bases, and 8 bases separated the two germline ends. The CDR3 contains 14 residues.

This chain joins TRBV7-9 and TRBJ1-1; possible D gene TRBD1, 5 bases. Germline V gene sequence: CDR1 SEHNR, CDR2 FQNEAQ (reference sequence). CDR3 length: 12 amino acids. Trimming left V 2 bases short and J 5 bases short, with 6 bases between. CDR3 DNA sequence: TGTGCCAGCAGCTTATGGGGGACTGAAGCTTTCTTT. Translating it yields CASSLWGTEAFF.

This clonotype has ten or more counts. V and J are TRBV2 and TRBJ2-1, with TRBD1 identical over 7 bases. CDR1 and CDR2 (germline): SNHLY, FYNNEI. V lost 9 bases, J lost 5 bases, and 16 bases stayed unmatched. CDR3 size: 16 residues. CDR3 in DNA: TGTGCCAGGACCCCTCACGGGGACAGAATGGACAATGAGCAGTTCTTC. Translated, it gives CARTPHGDRMDNEQFF.

CDR3: CASSLSSIADTQYF. The CDR3 DNA reads TGTGCCAGCAGTTTGAGTAGTATTGCAGATACGCAGTATTTT. The rearrangement links TRBV12-3 or TRBV12-4 to TRBJ2-3, with unresolved D. This CDR3 has 14 residues. V shed 3 bases and J shed 4 bases, with 11 bases lying between them.